The rows below give T cell receptor beta chains drawn from one sample of a study of identical twins' blood T cells. A single record per CDR3 protein comes from TCRdb applying MiXCR to the 5' RACE reads. The sample lists 300,000 to 400,000 distinct CDR3 sequences, 28% occurring once. Sequencing used PBMCs. The receptor source for this set is a woman aged 18-49 years in good health. The CDR3 runs from the conserved cysteine through the conserved F or W. Fields, in order: CDR3 DNA, CDR3 protein, J gene, CDR3 length, clone size, D gene, V gene. A D gene is named only where the DNA matches it firmly. The size of a clone is reported for some rows only, either as once, few or many, or as a class for expanded clones.

TGCAGCGTTGTGGGGCCACGCGATGAAAAACTGTTTTTT | CSVVGPRDEKLFF | TRBJ1-4 | 13 | . | . | TRBV29-1
TGTGCCACCCGGACAGGGGTGTATGGTCAGCCCCAGCATTTT | CATRTGVYGQPQHF | TRBJ1-5 | 14 | . | TRBD1 | TRBV6-2/TRBV6-3
TGTGCCAGCAGTGAATTTAGGGAGTCGGGCACCGGGGAGCTGTTTTTT | CASSEFRESGTGELFF | TRBJ2-2 | 16 | few | . | TRBV25-1
TGTGCCAGCATAGAGACTACCCAAGAGACCCAGTACTTC | CASIETTQETQYF | TRBJ2-5 | 13 | . | . | TRBV6-6
TGCGCCAGCAGCTGGGACACCCCATGGACAGATACGCAGTATTTT | CASSWDTPWTDTQYF | TRBJ2-3 | 15 | few | . | TRBV5-1
TGCAGTGCTAGTTCATCCATGCCCCAGCATTTT | CSASSSMPQHF | TRBJ1-5 | 11 | . | . | TRBV20-1
TGCGCCAGCAGAAAGGATTTCTACGAGCAGTACTTC | CASRKDFYEQYF | TRBJ2-7 | 12 | . | . | TRBV5-1
TGTGCCAACGAACTCAGGGGGGACACCGGGGAGCTGTTTTTT | CANELRGDTGELFF | TRBJ2-2 | 14 | . | . | TRBV7-9
TGTGCCAGCTCATCGACCGGGACAGGGTTTAATCCCCAGCATTTT | CASSSTGTGFNPQHF | TRBJ1-5 | 15 | few | TRBD1 | TRBV18
TGTGCCAGCACCCCACGGGGGGCAGAGACCCAGTACTTC | CASTPRGAETQYF | TRBJ2-5 | 13 | . | . | TRBV28
TGTGCCAGCAGTTCAGACGGACAGGGGGCAAGGGGCCAGCATTTT | CASSSDGQGARGQHF | TRBJ1-5 | 15 | once | TRBD1 | TRBV12-3/TRBV12-4
TGTGCCAGCCAGAGGAAAAACATTCAGTACTTC | CASQRKNIQYF | TRBJ2-4 | 11 | . | . | TRBV11-2